One and the same sample provided the 25 T cell receptor beta chains below, sequenced in a study of shared clonotypes between healthy human individuals. Generated by immunoSEQ multiplex PCR, the TCRdb table keeps only in-frame clones and is missing some. The table shows about 640,000 clones, with 72% occurring only once. Sequencing was done on a sample of memory CD4+ T cells sorted from blood. Subset of the sample: CD45RA-negative fraction. These receptors came from a woman under 40 in good health.

The J gene is TRBJ2-3, the V gene TRBV27; 10 positions match TRBD1. This CDR3 contains 15 residues. CDR1 is MNHEY and CDR2 is SMNVEV in the germline V gene (reference sequence). V dropped 4 bases and J dropped 4; count of bases not matched to a gene: 5. CDR3 DNA sequence: TGTGCCAGCAGTTATGACAGGGGGCTAGCAGATACGCAGTATTTT. Translated, it gives CASSYDRGLADTQYF.

CDR3 DNA: TGCGCCAGCAGTGAGGGGACAGGGGGCAATGAGCAGTTCTTC. It encodes CASSEGTGGNEQFF. The J gene is TRBJ2-1, the V gene TRBV5-1, with TRBD1 matching 11 bases. Germline-derived CDR1 and CDR2 are SGHRS and YFSETQ. CDR3 length equals 14 residues. The ends lost 5 bases at V and 6 bases at J; junction bases unmatched: 4. The variable domain in full, completed from reference TRBV5-1 and TRBJ2-1, reads KAGVTQTPRYLIKTRGQQVTLSCSPISGHRSVSWYQQTPGQGLQFLFEYFSETQRNKGNFPGRFSGRQFSNSRSEMNVSTLELGDSALYLCASSEGTGGNEQFFGPGTRLTVL.

The CDR3 spells CASSPPLGRVQYF. CDR3 DNA: TGTGCCAGCTCACCCCCCCTAGGGAGAGTGCAGTACTTC. The chain is built from TRBV18 and TRBJ2-7; TRBD2 is a possible D gene (5 bases). Trimming pared 3 bases from V and 9 bases from J, leaving 15 bases between. The germline CDR1 and CDR2 sequences are KGHSH and LQKENI. There are 13 residues in the CDR3.

The V and J genes are TRBV2 and TRBJ2-7; 7 bases match TRBD2. The CDR3 covers 14 residues. Germline V gene data show CDR1 as SNHLY and CDR2 as FYNNEI. V shed 5 bases, J shed 0 bases, and the junction held 4 bases outside the gene matches. The CDR3 region has the DNA TGTGCCAGCAGTACTAGCGCATTCTCCTACGAGCAGTACTTC. As protein: CASSTSAFSYEQYF.

This sequence joins TRBV19 and TRBJ2-5; weak D call: TRBD1 (5 bases). CDR1 LNHDA and CDR2 SQIVND come from the germline V gene (reference sequence). Trimming removed 5 bases from V and 2 bases from J, with 15 bases in between. CDR3 length equals 15 residues. CDR3 in amino acids: CASSGLLQGQETQYF. CDR3 bases: TGTGCCAGTAGTGGGCTACTGCAGGGACAAGAGACCCAGTACTTC.

The chain uses TRBV5-1 and TRBJ1-1, with 9 bases aligning to TRBD1. V shed 4 bases, J shed 1 base, and the junction held 8 bases outside the gene matches. Germline CDR1 SGHRS, CDR2 YFSETQ. This CDR3 spans 16 amino acids. This CDR3 reads CASSRGDRGKNTEAFF. CDR3 sequence (DNA): TGCGCCAGCAGCCGCGGAGACAGGGGGAAGAACACTGAAGCTTTCTTT.

This clone was counted between two and nine times. V and J are TRBV28 and TRBJ1-2; TRBD1 matches at 8 bases. Germline V gene sequence: CDR1 MDHEN, CDR2 SYDVKM. J was trimmed by 8 bases and V by 7 bases; bases with no gene match: 9. CDR3 length equals 13 residues. CDR3 region: CASKSVRGQGYTF. The CDR3 DNA sequence: TGTGCCAGCAAAAGCGTCAGGGGGCAAGGCTACACCTTC.

This rearrangement joins TRBV18 to TRBJ1-4; D possibly corresponds to TRBD1 (6 bases). V was shortened by 3 bases and J by 3 bases, with 11 bases between the two germline ends. From germline, CDR1 is KGHSH and CDR2 LQKENI. The CDR3 spans 15 residues. CDR3 nucleotide sequence: TGTGCCAGCTCACCCGGGGGCAAGGCTAATGAAAAACTGTTTTTT. Amino acids: CASSPGGKANEKLFF.

The V call is TRBV6-5, the J call TRBJ2-5; TRBD1 agrees at 9 bases. CDR1 is MNHEY and CDR2 is SVGAGI in the germline V gene. The V segment lost 5 bases and the J segment 2 bases; nucleotides outside the gene matches: 6. This CDR3 comprises 15 residues. CDR3 residues: CASSQIGTGQETQYF. Written as DNA, the CDR3 is TGTGCCAGCAGTCAAATTGGGACAGGGCAAGAGACCCAGTACTTC.

This chain connects TRBV5-4 to TRBJ2-7; D is tentatively TRBD1 or TRBD2 (6 bases each). V was clipped by 2 bases and J by 5 bases, with 11 bases between them. This CDR3 comprises 13 residues. Germline values: CDR1 SGHNT, CDR2 YYREEE (reference sequence). CDR3 DNA sequence: TGTGCCAGCAGCTTAAAAGGGGGGAACGAGCAGTACTTC. Its protein is CASSLKGGNEQYF.

The chain uses TRBV5-1 and TRBJ2-7; 7 nucleotides match TRBD1. Germline values: CDR1 SGHRS, CDR2 YFSETQ. With 4 bases clipped from V and 3 bases from J, the junction kept 7 bases outside the gene matches. The CDR3 length is 14 residues. The CDR3 loop is CASSVGTDLYEQYF. In DNA form, the CDR3 reads TGCGCCAGCAGCGTCGGGACAGACCTCTACGAGCAGTACTTC.

This sequence joins TRBV28 and TRBJ2-7; 8 bases map to TRBD1. Germline CDR1 MDHEN, CDR2 SYDVKM. The CDR3 extends over 14 amino acids. V was pared by 10 bases and J by 1 base, with 9 bases of the junction left unmatched. The DNA for the CDR3 is TGTGCCACCCTAAAAAGACAGGGGTCCTACGAGCAGTACTTC. Amino acids: CATLKRQGSYEQYF.

The chain joins TRBV7-2 to TRBJ1-1, with D maybe TRBD1 (5 bases). Per germline, CDR1 SGHTA and CDR2 FQGNSA. This CDR3 is built from 17 residues. Trimming stripped 1 base from V and 5 bases from J, with 20 bases between. DNA for the CDR3: TGTGCCAGCAGCTTAGGGTCAGGGCCCCTATCCAATACTGAAGCTTTCTTT. As protein: CASSLGSGPLSNTEAFF.

The chain links TRBV2 to TRBJ2-1; 13 nucleotides match TRBD2. The CDR3 has 15 residues. CDR1 SNHLY and CDR2 FYNNEI come from the germline V gene. With 4 bases clipped from V and 4 bases from J, the junction kept 1 base outside the gene matches. This CDR3 reads CASSATSGRYNEQFF. CDR3 bases: TGTGCCAGCAGTGCGACTAGCGGGAGGTACAATGAGCAGTTCTTC.

This clone appeared a few times. This chain joins TRBV19 and TRBJ1-2; TRBD1 matches 10 bases. The CDR3 runs to 17 residues. Germline trimming cut 5 bases from V and 3 bases from J; bases unmatched to any gene: 12. The germline gives CDR1 LNHDA, CDR2 SQIVND (reference sequence). CDR3 in amino acids: CASSLSGTGVSHYGYTF. The DNA of the CDR3 is TGTGCCAGTAGTCTCTCCGGGACAGGGGTATCCCACTATGGCTACACCTTC.

There are a few counts of this clone. This sequence joins TRBV19 and TRBJ2-1, with D possibly TRBD2 on 6 matching bases. CDR3 length equals 15 residues. Trimming took off 9 bases at V and 2 bases at J, with 17 bases between the two ends. Germline CDR1 LNHDA, CDR2 SQIVND (reference sequence). CDR3: CASHKGGAPYNEQFF. In nucleotides, the CDR3 is TGTGCCAGCCATAAGGGCGGGGCTCCCTACAATGAGCAGTTCTTC.

This chain links TRBV18 with TRBJ2-2; no clear D. Trimming removed 1 base from V and 7 bases from J, with 7 bases in between. The CDR3 sequence is 13 residues long. Germline CDR1 is KGHSH and CDR2 is LQKENI. The CDR3 protein is CASSPRSGGELFF. The CDR3 coding sequence is TGTGCCAGCTCACCACGTTCCGGCGGGGAGCTGTTTTTT.

In its sample, this clone was seen many times. The chain carries TRBV5-5 and TRBJ2-2; D not certain. This CDR3 is built from 13 residues. The V and J ends lost 6 bases and 1 base respectively, with 7 bases between them. Germline V gives CDR1 SGHKS, CDR2 YYEKEE (reference sequence). Written as DNA, the CDR3 is TGTGCCAGCATAAACAGGAACACCGGGGAGCTGTTTTTT. Protein product: CASINRNTGELFF.

V and J are TRBV30 and TRBJ2-2, with D unresolved. Trimming left V 4 bases short and J 5 bases short, with 11 bases between. This CDR3 is built from 13 residues. Germline V lookup: CDR1 GTSNPN, CDR2 SVGIG (reference sequence). CDR3 loop: CAWNDDGTGELFF. DNA of the CDR3: TGTGCCTGGAACGACGACGGTACCGGGGAGCTGTTTTTT.

The V and J genes are TRBV2 and TRBJ1-4; 8 bases are a match to TRBD1. After removal of 5 bases from V and 8 bases from J, the junction contained 10 bases not matched to a gene. The CDR3 is made up of 15 amino acids. Germline V gene sequence: CDR1 SNHLY, CDR2 FYNNEI. CDR3 protein: CASSPDRGVREKLFF. CDR3 nucleotides: TGTGCCAGCAGTCCTGACAGGGGAGTAAGGGAAAAACTGTTTTTT.

The chain recombines TRBV5-6 with TRBJ2-7, with TRBD2 matching 11 bases. Germline trimming cut 2 bases from V and 2 bases from J; bases unmatched to any gene: 3. The CDR3 sequence is 15 residues long. Germline CDR1 is SGHDT and CDR2 is YYEEEE. CDR3 nucleotides: TGTGCCAGCAGCTTTCGACTAGCGGGGCCCTACGAGCAGTACTTC. This gives the protein CASSFRLAGPYEQYF.

This chain joins TRBV18 and TRBJ1-1; 7 positions match TRBD1. Losses at the gene ends were 4 bases for V and 3 bases for J; bases not matched to a gene: 8. The germline V gene has CDR1 KGHSH and CDR2 LQKENI. CDR3 length: 15 amino acids. The CDR3 DNA sequence: TGTGCCAGCTCACAACAGGGGACATTGGACACTGAAGCTTTCTTT. Its protein is CASSQQGTLDTEAFF.

The V and J genes are TRBV19 and TRBJ2-2; D possibly corresponds to TRBD1 (6 bases). CDR1 is LNHDA, CDR2 SQIVND, per germline (reference sequence). The CDR3 extends over 14 amino acids. V was shortened by 6 bases and J by 6 bases, with 14 bases between the two germline ends. This CDR3 is CASREMQGPGELFF. The DNA of the CDR3 is TGTGCCAGTAGAGAGATGCAGGGGCCCGGGGAGCTGTTTTTT.

The DNA for the CDR3 is TGTGCCAGCAGCGTCGGTGCGCTGGGCGGTGCTTTCTTT. Residues: CASSVGALGGAFF. The V call is TRBV9, the J call TRBJ1-1; no reliable D call. The CDR3 is 13 amino acids. Trimming stripped 2 bases from V and 11 bases from J, with 16 bases between. CDR1 is SGDLS, CDR2 YYNGEE, per germline. The whole variable domain, filled in from reference TRBV9 and TRBJ1-1, reads DSGVTQTPKHLITATGQRVTLRCSPRSGDLSVYWYQQSLDQGLQFLIQYYNGEERAKGNILERFSAQQFPDLHSELNLSSLELGDSALYFCASSVGALGGAFFGQGTRLTVV.

The rearrangement links TRBV19 to TRBJ2-3, with 9 bases lining up with TRBD2. Germline lookup yields CDR1 LNHDA and CDR2 SQIVND (reference sequence). The CDR3 extends over 15 amino acids. V shed 3 bases and J 4 bases; nucleotides not matched to a gene: 5. CDR3: CASSISTSGSDTQYF. In nucleotides, the CDR3 is TGTGCCAGTAGTATTTCCACTAGCGGGTCAGATACGCAGTATTTT.